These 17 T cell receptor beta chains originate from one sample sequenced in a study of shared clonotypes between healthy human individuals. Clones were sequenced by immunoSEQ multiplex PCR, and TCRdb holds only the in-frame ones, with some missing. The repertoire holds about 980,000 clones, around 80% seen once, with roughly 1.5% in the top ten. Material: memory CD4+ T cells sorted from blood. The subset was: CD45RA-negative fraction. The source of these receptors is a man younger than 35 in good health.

CDR3 DNA: TGTGCCAGCAGTGTTAGGCCGAAAGGTGAAGCTTTCTTT. It codes for CASSVRPKGEAFF. This chain connects TRBV2 to TRBJ1-1; D ambiguous. This CDR3 has 13 amino acids. Trimming left V 4 bases short and J 7 bases short, with 13 bases between. The germline gives CDR1 SNHLY, CDR2 FYNNEI.

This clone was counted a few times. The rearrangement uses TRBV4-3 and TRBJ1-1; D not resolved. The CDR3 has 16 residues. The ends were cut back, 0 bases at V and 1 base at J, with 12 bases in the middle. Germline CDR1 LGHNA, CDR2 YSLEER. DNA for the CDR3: TGCGCCAGCAGCCAAGATCTTTCAGCGCCGAACACTGAAGCTTTCTTT. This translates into CASSQDLSAPNTEAFF.

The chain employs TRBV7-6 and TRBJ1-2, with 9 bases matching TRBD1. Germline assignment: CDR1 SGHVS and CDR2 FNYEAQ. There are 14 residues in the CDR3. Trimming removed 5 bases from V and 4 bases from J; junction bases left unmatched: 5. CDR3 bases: TGTGCCAGCAGCGCAGGACAGGGGAGCTATGGCTACACCTTC. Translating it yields CASSAGQGSYGYTF.

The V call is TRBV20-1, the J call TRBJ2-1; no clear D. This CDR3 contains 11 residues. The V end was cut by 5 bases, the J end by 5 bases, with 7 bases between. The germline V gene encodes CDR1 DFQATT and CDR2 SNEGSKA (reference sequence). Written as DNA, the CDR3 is TGCAGTGCTGGGCCCCACAATGAGCAGTTCTTC. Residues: CSAGPHNEQFF.

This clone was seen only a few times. The CDR3, as DNA: TGCGCCAGCAGCTTGGGATTGAGCCAGGGGGCGGGTGTGAACACTGAAGCTTTCTTT. It translates to CASSLGLSQGAGVNTEAFF. V usage is TRBV5-1 and J usage is TRBJ1-1; 8 bases are shared with TRBD1. Trimming at V came to 0 bases and at J to 0 bases, leaving 13 bases not matched to a gene. This CDR3 has 19 residues. Germline CDR1 and CDR2: SGHRS and YFSETQ.

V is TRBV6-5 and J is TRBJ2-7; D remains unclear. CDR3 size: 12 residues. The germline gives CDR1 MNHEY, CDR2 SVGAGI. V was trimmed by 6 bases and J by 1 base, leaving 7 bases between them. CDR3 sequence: CASRLHSYEQYF. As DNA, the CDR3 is TGTGCCAGCAGGTTACATTCCTACGAGCAGTACTTC.

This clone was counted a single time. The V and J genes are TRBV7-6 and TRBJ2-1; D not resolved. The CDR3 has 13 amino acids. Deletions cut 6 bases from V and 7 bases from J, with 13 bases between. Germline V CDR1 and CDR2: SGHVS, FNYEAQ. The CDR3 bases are TGTGCCAGCAGTCCCCAAATGTTTAATGAGCAGTTCTTC. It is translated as CASSPQMFNEQFF.

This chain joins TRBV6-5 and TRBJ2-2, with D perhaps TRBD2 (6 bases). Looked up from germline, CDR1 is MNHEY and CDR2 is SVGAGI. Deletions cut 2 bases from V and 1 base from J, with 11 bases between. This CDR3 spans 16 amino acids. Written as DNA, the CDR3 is TGTGCCAGCAGTTACAGTTGGCGGGAGAACACCGGGGAGCTGTTTTTT. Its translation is CASSYSWRENTGELFF.

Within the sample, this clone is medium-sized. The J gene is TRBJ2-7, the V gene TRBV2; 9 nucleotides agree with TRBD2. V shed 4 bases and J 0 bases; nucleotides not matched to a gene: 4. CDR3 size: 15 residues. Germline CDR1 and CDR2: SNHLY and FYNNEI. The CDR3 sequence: CASSVERGASYEQYF. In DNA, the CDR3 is TGTGCCAGCAGTGTGGAGCGGGGGGCCTCCTACGAGCAGTACTTC. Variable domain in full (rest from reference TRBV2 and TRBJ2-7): EPEVTQTPSHQVTQMGQEVILRCVPISNHLYFYWYRQILGQKVEFLVSFYNNEISEKSEIFDDQFSVERPDGSNFTLKIRSTKLEDSAMYFCASSVERGASYEQYFGPGTRLTVT.

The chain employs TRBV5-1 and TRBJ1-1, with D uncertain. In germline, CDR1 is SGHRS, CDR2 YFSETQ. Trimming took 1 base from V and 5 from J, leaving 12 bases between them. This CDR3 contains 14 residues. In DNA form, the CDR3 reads TGCGCCAGCAGCTTGTCCACGGACCGAACTGAAGCTTTCTTT. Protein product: CASSLSTDRTEAFF. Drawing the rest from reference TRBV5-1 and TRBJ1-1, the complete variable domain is KAGVTQTPRYLIKTRGQQVTLSCSPISGHRSVSWYQQTPGQGLQFLFEYFSETQRNKGNFPGRFSGRQFSNSRSEMNVSTLELGDSALYLCASSLSTDRTEAFFGQGTRLTVV.

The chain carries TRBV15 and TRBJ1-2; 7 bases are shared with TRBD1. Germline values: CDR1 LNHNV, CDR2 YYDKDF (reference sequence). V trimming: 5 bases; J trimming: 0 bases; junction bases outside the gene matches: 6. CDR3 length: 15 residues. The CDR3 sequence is CATSPGDSPNYGYTF. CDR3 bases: TGTGCCACCAGCCCAGGGGACAGCCCTAACTATGGCTACACCTTC.

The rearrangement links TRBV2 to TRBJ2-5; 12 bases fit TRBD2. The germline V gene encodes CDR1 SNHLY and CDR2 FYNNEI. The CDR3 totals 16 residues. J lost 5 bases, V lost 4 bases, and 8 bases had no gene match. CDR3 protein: CASSVLAGGVGETQYF. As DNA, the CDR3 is TGTGCCAGCAGTGTCCTAGCGGGAGGGGTAGGGGAGACCCAGTACTTC.

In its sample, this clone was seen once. In nucleotides, the CDR3 is TGCGCCAGCAGCCGTGATAGGGGCGCCGGGGAGCTGTTTTTT. Protein: CASSRDRGAGELFF. The chain combines TRBV4-1 with TRBJ2-2; D perhaps matches TRBD1 (5 bases). V lost 4 bases to trimming and J lost 6 bases, with 12 bases between them. There are 14 residues in the CDR3. Germline lookup yields CDR1 MGHRA and CDR2 YSYEKL.

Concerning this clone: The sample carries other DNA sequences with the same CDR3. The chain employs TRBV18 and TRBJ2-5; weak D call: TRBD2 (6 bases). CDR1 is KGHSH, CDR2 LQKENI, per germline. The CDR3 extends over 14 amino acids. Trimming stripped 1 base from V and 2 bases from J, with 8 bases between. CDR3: CASSPRRGQETQYF. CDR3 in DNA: TGTGCCAGCTCACCACGGCGGGGACAAGAGACCCAGTACTTC. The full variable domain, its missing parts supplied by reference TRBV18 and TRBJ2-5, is NAGVMQNPRHLVRRRGQEARLRCSPMKGHSHVYWYRQLPEEGLKFMVYLQKENIIDESGMPKERFSAEFPKEGPSILRIQQVVRGDSAAYFCASSPRRGQETQYFGPGTRLLVL.

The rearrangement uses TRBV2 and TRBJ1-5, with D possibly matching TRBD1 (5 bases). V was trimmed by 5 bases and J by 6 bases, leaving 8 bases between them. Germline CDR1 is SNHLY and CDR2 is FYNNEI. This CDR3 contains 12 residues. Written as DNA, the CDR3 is TGTGCCAGCAGTCCGGGGGGTCAGCCCCAGCATTTT. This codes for CASSPGGQPQHF.

Here the CDR3 reads CASSLGQPGGGYTF. CDR3 in DNA: TGCGCCAGCAGCTTAGGACAGCCGGGGGGCGGCTACACCTTC. The genes are TRBV5-1 and TRBJ1-2, with D perhaps matching TRBD1 (6 bases). The germline CDR1 and CDR2 sequences are SGHRS and YFSETQ. The CDR3 loop spans 14 amino acids. Trimming removed 2 bases at V and 8 bases at J, with 16 bases between.

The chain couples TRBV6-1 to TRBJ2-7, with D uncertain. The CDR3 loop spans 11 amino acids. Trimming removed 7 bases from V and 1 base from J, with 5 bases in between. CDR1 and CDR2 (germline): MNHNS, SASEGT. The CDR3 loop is CASMTSYEQYF. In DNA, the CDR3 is TGTGCCAGCATGACGTCCTACGAGCAGTACTTC.